What follows are 19 T cell receptor beta chains derived from one specimen sequenced in a study of T-cell memory formation after mild COVID-19. From the 5' RACE reads, TCRdb called clonotypes with MiXCR, one entry per CDR3 protein. The sample carries about 180,000 distinct CDR3 sequences, approximately 16% recorded once. The sample taken for sequencing was PBMCs or a T cell subset sorted from them (not recorded which). These receptors were taken from an adult woman who had mild COVID-19 (a few samples of this study predate the infection). Cell type and time point are not known.

This clonotype showed up just a few times. V and J are TRBV11-2 and TRBJ2-5; D remains ambiguous. This CDR3 has 13 residues. CDR1 is SGHAT, CDR2 FQNNGV, per germline. V was shortened by 4 bases and J by 3 bases, with 9 bases between the two germline ends. DNA of the CDR3: TGTGCCAGCAGCTCCACAAGGAAAGAGACCCAGTACTTC. Its protein product is CASSSTRKETQYF.

In this sample, this clonotype turned up a few times. V and J are TRBV20-1 and TRBJ1-2; 8 nucleotides match TRBD1. The CDR3 length is 13 residues. V lost 6 bases, J lost 2 bases, and 5 bases stayed unmatched. CDR1 is DFQATT, CDR2 SNEGSKA, per germline (reference sequence). CDR3 residues: CSATDRVNYGYTF. CDR3 nucleotides: TGCAGTGCCACGGACAGGGTCAACTATGGCTACACCTTC.

This clonotype has just a few counts. This sequence joins TRBV7-9 and TRBJ2-7; TRBD2 is a possible D gene (6 bases). Germline V CDR1 and CDR2: SEHNR, FQNEAQ (reference sequence). The V end lost 1 base, the J end lost 2 bases, and 9 bases lay between the germline ends. This CDR3 has 14 residues. CDR3 loop: CASSLVEGPYEQYF. The CDR3, as DNA: TGTGCCAGCAGCTTAGTGGAGGGGCCCTACGAGCAGTACTTC.

The table lists this clonotype with many counts. This sequence joins TRBV6-2 or TRBV6-3 and TRBJ2-7; D remains ambiguous. V was clipped by 7 bases and J by 3 bases, with 10 bases between them. This CDR3 contains 12 residues. The V gene's germline CDR1 is MNHEY and CDR2 SVGEGT. The CDR3 DNA reads as TGTGCCAGCACTGATACGCGCTACGAGCAGTACTTC. Encoded protein: CASTDTRYEQYF.

This clonotype was found a few times. The chain has TRBV11-3 and TRBJ2-3; no clear D gene. Germline-derived CDR1 and CDR2 are SGHNT and YENEEA. The CDR3 has 14 amino acids. V shed 1 base and J shed 5 bases, with 10 bases lying between them. CDR3 DNA sequence: TGTGCCAGCAGCTTAGGGTTAACGCAAGATACGCAGTATTTT. This gives the protein CASSLGLTQDTQYF.

This clonotype has only a few counts. The V gene is TRBV5-5, the J gene TRBJ1-6; 8 bases fit TRBD1. This CDR3 is 15 amino acids long. With 1 base clipped from V and 10 bases from J, the junction kept 7 bases outside the gene matches. Germline-derived CDR1 and CDR2 are SGHKS and YYEKEE (reference sequence). The CDR3 loop reads CASSLITGGSSPLHF. DNA of the CDR3: TGTGCCAGCAGCTTGATCACAGGGGGTAGCTCACCCCTCCACTTT. Full variable domain (rest looked up from reference TRBV5-5 and TRBJ1-6): DAGVTQSPTHLIKTRGQQVTLRCSPISGHKSVSWYQQVLGQGPQFIFQYYEKEERGRGNFPDRFSARQFPNYSSELNVNALLLGDSALYLCASSLITGGSSPLHFGNGTRLTVT.

This clonotype occurred a few times. This sequence joins TRBV24-1 and TRBJ2-1, with D unclear. Per the germline V gene, CDR1 is KGHDR and CDR2 is SFDVKD. The CDR3 runs to 12 residues. Trimming took off 5 bases at V and 7 bases at J, with 8 bases between the two ends. DNA of the CDR3: TGTGCCACCAGTGGAGCCGTGAATGAGCAGTTCTTC. It yields the protein CATSGAVNEQFF.

In its sample, this clonotype was seen once. The chain couples TRBV7-9 to TRBJ1-6; D perhaps matches TRBD1 (5 bases). Trimming took 5 bases from V and 8 from J, leaving 16 bases between them. The CDR3 spans 15 residues. Germline CDR1 and CDR2: SEHNR and FQNEAQ (reference sequence). The CDR3 is CASSLNSGGYSPLHF. In DNA form, the CDR3 reads TGTGCCAGCAGCCTAAATTCCGGGGGATATTCACCCCTCCACTTT.

V gene TRBV29-1 combines with J gene TRBJ1-5; possibly TRBD1 for D (6 bases). V was pared by 4 bases and J by 6 bases, with 10 bases between. The germline gives CDR1 SQVTM, CDR2 ANQGSEA. CDR3 length equals 12 residues. CDR3 bases: TGCAGCGTTGGAGGGGGGTCTCAGCCCCAGCATTTT. As protein: CSVGGGSQPQHF.

This clonotype was counted only a few times. The chain is built from TRBV12-3 or TRBV12-4 and TRBJ2-5; 8 bases are a match to TRBD1. Trimming cost V 6 bases and J 2 bases; bases outside gene matches: 8. The CDR3 spans 15 residues. The CDR3 protein is CASRKDRVGQETQYF. CDR3 in DNA: TGTGCCAGCAGAAAGGACAGGGTAGGGCAAGAGACCCAGTACTTC.

A few counts support this clonotype. This chain joins TRBV29-1 and TRBJ2-1; 7 bases are shared with TRBD2. Looked up from germline, CDR1 is SQVTM and CDR2 is ANQGSEA. J gave up 10 bases and V 2 bases, and 11 bases lay outside the gene matches. The CDR3 contains 14 residues. The chain's CDR3 is CSVERTGGRAEQFF. The CDR3, as DNA: TGCAGCGTTGAAAGAACGGGAGGAAGGGCGGAGCAGTTCTTC.

V usage is TRBV15 and J usage is TRBJ2-4, with 9 nucleotides matching TRBD1. The CDR3 consists of 15 residues. V shed 3 bases, J shed 6 bases, and the junction held 6 bases outside the gene matches. Per the germline V gene, CDR1 is LNHNV and CDR2 is YYDKDF (reference sequence). CDR3 in amino acids: CATSRTGGAGNIQYF. Here the CDR3 DNA reads TGTGCCACCAGCAGGACAGGGGGAGCCGGAAACATTCAGTACTTC.

V usage is TRBV5-1 and J usage is TRBJ1-1; D may be TRBD1 (5 bases). Per the germline V gene, CDR1 is SGHRS and CDR2 is YFSETQ. Deletions cut 4 bases from V and 4 bases from J, with 17 bases between. The CDR3 covers 15 residues. This chain's CDR3 is CASSLTTGWGTEAFF. The CDR3 nucleotides are TGCGCCAGCAGCCTTACAACAGGATGGGGCACTGAAGCTTTCTTT.

The chain has TRBV9 and TRBJ2-3; 9 bases map to TRBD2. Trimming took 0 bases from V and 4 from J; bases not matched to a gene: 6. CDR1 and CDR2 (germline): SGDLS, YYNGEE. The CDR3 is made up of 16 amino acids. CDR3 residues: CASSVAEAGGPDTQYF. Written as DNA, the CDR3 is TGTGCCAGCAGCGTAGCAGAAGCGGGAGGACCAGATACGCAGTATTTT. The variable domain in full, with the rest retrieved from reference TRBV9 and TRBJ2-3, is DSGVTQTPKHLITATGQRVTLRCSPRSGDLSVYWYQQSLDQGLQFLIQYYNGEERAKGNILERFSAQQFPDLHSELNLSSLELGDSALYFCASSVAEAGGPDTQYFGPGTRLTVL.

This clonotype was seen a few times. The gene calls are TRBV6-2 or TRBV6-3 and TRBJ1-1, with unresolved D. Germline V lookup: CDR1 MNHEY, CDR2 SVGEGT. V was cut by 7 bases and J by 6 bases, with 9 bases left in between. The CDR3 loop spans 11 amino acids. The CDR3 protein is CASTFSAEAFF. DNA for the CDR3: TGTGCCAGCACCTTTAGTGCTGAAGCTTTCTTT.

Details on this clonotype: One end of the junction fails to match germline, which may point to a read error. The rearrangement joins TRBV9 to TRBJ1-1, with D perhaps TRBD1 (5 bases). The CDR3 consists of 16 residues. Germline-derived CDR1 and CDR2 are SGDLS and YYNGEE. CDR3 nucleotides: TGCGCCAGCAGCTTATTGGCCGGGGGGGAGAGGACTGAAGCTTTCTTT. Its protein is CASSLLAGGERTEAFF.

This rearrangement joins TRBV24-1 to TRBJ2-7; D is undetermined. The CDR3 has 14 amino acids. V was trimmed by 9 bases and J by 5 bases, leaving 19 bases between them. CDR1 is KGHDR and CDR2 is SFDVKD in the germline V gene. CDR3 bases: TGTGCCACCTCCCCGTCCAGGTTGAGTGACGAGCAGTACTTC. Translating it yields CATSPSRLSDEQYF.

This clonotype appeared a few times. This chain links TRBV11-2 with TRBJ1-1, with a weak D call TRBD1 (5 bases). The CDR3 spans 14 residues. From germline, CDR1 is SGHAT and CDR2 FQNNGV. V shed 5 bases and J shed 1 base, with 11 bases lying between them. CDR3 coding DNA: TGTGCCAGCAGCCCGGTCCAGGGGAACACTGAAGCTTTCTTT. This codes for CASSPVQGNTEAFF.

This clonotype was recorded a few times. The rearrangement links TRBV30 to TRBJ1-5, with a possible D match to TRBD1 (6 bases). The CDR3 is 14 amino acids. Germline values: CDR1 GTSNPN, CDR2 SVGIG (reference sequence). V was cut by 0 bases and J by 6 bases, with 12 bases left in between. Here the CDR3 reads CAWSVGGSGQPQHF. The CDR3 DNA reads as TGTGCCTGGAGTGTGGGGGGCAGCGGTCAGCCCCAGCATTTT.